Listed here are 25 T cell receptor beta chains from one sample, sequenced in a study of blood T cell repertoires in COVID-19 (dated by TCRdb to 2019 to 2021). Library preparation employed the immunoSEQ multiplex PCR assay. TCRdb provides this immuneACCESS table in a form limited to in-frame rearrangements. Some clones are lacking; in checked studies, under half of them reflect an unresolved V gene, and why the rest are absent is not known. The sample yields 140,000 or so clones; 88% were counted once. The leading ten clones occupy 2.5% to 3% of the sample. Source material: peripheral blood. All receptors come from a human donor with COVID-19, enrolled during active disease. The donor label of this sample is uncertain.

This CDR3 is CASSPRSLIYNEQFF. In DNA, the CDR3 is TGTGCCAGCAGTCCCCGGTCCCTTATCTACAATGAGCAGTTCTTC. The V gene is TRBV27, the J gene TRBJ2-1, with D unresolved. Trimming left V 5 bases short and J 3 bases short, with 14 bases between. CDR3 size: 15 residues. Germline V gene sequence: CDR1 MNHEY, CDR2 SMNVEV (reference sequence).

This clone was seen only once. The chain uses TRBV19 and TRBJ1-5; D is uncertain. Germline CDR1 LNHDA, CDR2 SQIVND (reference sequence). V lost 9 bases and J 2 bases, leaving 20 bases between the germline ends. The CDR3 is made up of 16 amino acids. The CDR3 protein is CASGKGGMFGNQPQHF. The CDR3 DNA follows: TGTGCCAGCGGAAAGGGAGGGATGTTTGGCAATCAGCCCCAGCATTTT.

V gene TRBV15 combines with J gene TRBJ1-2, with D perhaps matching TRBD1 (6 bases). V was shortened by 0 bases and J by 6 bases, with 26 bases between the two germline ends. The CDR3 is made up of 19 amino acids. In germline, CDR1 is LNHNV, CDR2 YYDKDF (reference sequence). Here the CDR3 reads CATSREWVGRGGVEDGYTF. Here the CDR3 DNA reads TGTGCCACCAGCAGAGAATGGGTTGGCAGGGGAGGGGTGGAGGATGGCTACACCTTC.

V gene TRBV4-1 combines with J gene TRBJ2-3; D is unresolved. Trimming took off 0 bases at V and 2 bases at J, with 9 bases between the two ends. Germline lookup yields CDR1 MGHRA and CDR2 YSYEKL. This CDR3 region has 15 residues. The CDR3 DNA sequence: TGCGCCAGCAGCCAAGATCCCAGTACCACAGATACGCAGTATTTT. Protein sequence: CASSQDPSTTDTQYF.

The V and J genes are TRBV24-1 and TRBJ1-2; D is possibly TRBD1 (5 bases). Germline V gene data show CDR1 as KGHDR and CDR2 as SFDVKD. This CDR3 region has 16 residues. Trimming shortened V by 8 bases and J by 4 bases, and 22 bases separated the two germline ends. The CDR3 DNA reads as TGTGCCACCAATAGATTACAGGTGGACAAGTGCTATGGCTACACCTTC. This encodes CATNRLQVDKCYGYTF.

The chain's CDR3 is CASNPPGAREGNTIYF. As DNA, the CDR3 is TGTGCCAGCAACCCGCCTGGGGCGAGAGAAGGAAACACCATATATTTT. This chain connects TRBV7-9 to TRBJ1-3, with D perhaps TRBD1 (5 bases). The V end lost 7 bases, the J end lost 4 bases, and 20 bases lay between the germline ends. This CDR3 spans 16 amino acids. CDR1 and CDR2 from the germline V gene are SEHNR and FQNEAQ (reference sequence). The whole variable domain, remainder taken from reference TRBV7-9 and TRBJ1-3, is DTGVSQNPRHKITKRGQNVTFRCDPISEHNRLYWYRQTLGQGPEFLTYFQNEAQLEKSRLLSDRFSAERPKGSFSTLEIQRTEQGDSAMYLCASNPPGAREGNTIYFGEGSWLTVV.

The V and J genes are TRBV19 and TRBJ1-4; D ambiguous. This CDR3 comprises 13 residues. Trimming took off 11 bases at V and 4 bases at J, with 14 bases between the two ends. Germline V lookup: CDR1 LNHDA, CDR2 SQIVND (reference sequence). CDR3 protein: CAAVGVGNEKLFF. For the CDR3, the DNA is TGTGCCGCGGTCGGGGTTGGTAATGAAAAACTGTTTTTT.

The CDR3 here is CASSELSRGTEAFF. The CDR3 region has the DNA TGTGCCAGCAGTGAACTCTCTCGGGGCACTGAAGCTTTCTTT. This chain links TRBV6-1 with TRBJ1-1; D is unresolved. The V end was cut by 2 bases, the J end by 4 bases, with 11 bases between. Germline CDR1 MNHNS, CDR2 SASEGT. CDR3 size: 14 residues.

The rearrangement links TRBV3-1 (or the pseudogene TRBV3-2) to TRBJ1-6; the match to TRBD1 covers 9 bases. Germline V gene sequence: CDR1 LGHDT, CDR2 YNNKEL (reference sequence). CDR3 length equals 17 residues. J lost 7 bases, V lost 0 bases, and 7 bases had no gene match. CDR3 in amino acids: CASSQDPGTGWNSPLHF. The CDR3 DNA follows: TGTGCCAGCAGCCAAGATCCCGGGACAGGGTGGAATTCACCCCTCCACTTT.

The chain uses TRBV2 and TRBJ2-7, with 9 bases lining up with TRBD1. CDR1 and CDR2 (germline): SNHLY, FYNNEI. The CDR3 length is 14 residues. V was clipped by 8 bases and J by 1 base; unmatched bases: 6. This chain's CDR3 is CASQRDRESYEQYF. As DNA, the CDR3 is TGTGCCAGCCAAAGGGACAGGGAATCCTACGAGCAGTACTTC.

This chain connects TRBV27 to TRBJ2-1; possible D gene TRBD1, 5 bases. The CDR3 length is 15 residues. Trimming removed 6 bases from V and 4 bases from J, with 16 bases in between. Per germline, CDR1 MNHEY and CDR2 SMNVEV (reference sequence). In DNA, the CDR3 is TGTGCCAGCAGCCGGACGCAGGACACTTACAATGAGCAGTTCTTC. Residues: CASSRTQDTYNEQFF.

The V and J genes are TRBV7-3 and TRBJ2-3, with 9 bases aligning to TRBD2. The germline V gene has CDR1 SGHTA and CDR2 FQGTGA. This CDR3 is built from 17 residues. V was clipped by 1 base and J by 2 bases; unmatched bases: 7. Written as DNA, the CDR3 is TGTGCCAGCAGCTTAAGTGGCCTAGCGGGGATCACAGATACGCAGTATTTT. Amino acid sequence: CASSLSGLAGITDTQYF.

The rearrangement links TRBV1 to TRBJ2-1; the D call of TRBD1 is as the table states it, not checked on the DNA. TRBV1 is shown as a pseudogene. The CDR3 length is 14 residues. The DNA for the CDR3 is TGCACCACGTGCCCCAGGCCCCGGTGGGATGAGCAGTTCTTC. Residues: CTTCPRPRWDEQFF.

V is TRBV7-8 and J is TRBJ2-3; the D gene is possibly TRBD2 (6 bases). The germline V gene has CDR1 SGHVS and CDR2 FQNEAQ. With 5 bases removed from V and 1 base from J, the gap between germline ends came to 10 bases. The CDR3 contains 14 residues. The CDR3 sequence: CASSGVAGTDTQYF. DNA of the CDR3: TGTGCCAGCAGCGGGGTAGCGGGCACAGATACGCAGTATTTT.

The CDR3 protein is CASERGRWTETQYF. In DNA, the CDR3 is TGTGCCTCCGAACGGGGGAGGTGGACAGAGACCCAGTACTTC. This chain uses TRBV6-5 with TRBJ2-5, with D perhaps matching TRBD2 (6 bases). CDR1 MNHEY and CDR2 SVGAGI come from the germline V gene. The CDR3 length is 14 residues. Deletions cut 11 bases from V and 4 bases from J, with 20 bases between.

This clone was picked up a small number of times. This chain links TRBV6-5 with TRBJ1-4; D not resolved. Germline V CDR1 and CDR2: MNHEY, SVGAGI. Trimming stripped 5 bases from V and 7 bases from J, with 14 bases between. This CDR3 has 14 amino acids. This CDR3 is CASSPRVRSEKLFF. The CDR3 DNA reads TGTGCCAGCAGTCCTCGGGTGAGGAGTGAAAAACTGTTTTTT.

This clone was counted at least ten times. The chain combines TRBV18 with TRBJ2-7; D unclear. Trimming left V 5 bases short and J 4 bases short, with 6 bases between. CDR1 is KGHSH, CDR2 LQKENI, per germline. The CDR3 has 11 residues. CDR3 loop: CASSGQYEQYF. The CDR3 DNA follows: TGTGCCAGCTCAGGTCAGTACGAGCAGTACTTC. Full variable domain (missing parts from reference TRBV18 and TRBJ2-7): NAGVMQNPRHLVRRRGQEARLRCSPMKGHSHVYWYRQLPEEGLKFMVYLQKENIIDESGMPKERFSAEFPKEGPSILRIQQVVRGDSAAYFCASSGQYEQYFGPGTRLTVT.

This sequence joins TRBV2 and TRBJ1-2, with D tentatively TRBD1 (6 bases). Trimming shortened V by 3 bases and J by 0 bases, and 14 bases separated the two germline ends. From germline, CDR1 is SNHLY and CDR2 FYNNEI. This CDR3 spans 16 amino acids. The CDR3 reads CASSERGRQSNYGYTF. In DNA, the CDR3 is TGTGCCAGCAGTGAGCGGGGGCGACAGTCTAACTATGGCTACACCTTC.

This clone was detected a few times. The rearrangement uses TRBV5-4 and TRBJ1-1, with D possibly matching TRBD1 (5 bases). V dropped 7 bases and J dropped 11 bases, with 24 bases sitting between them. The V gene's germline CDR1 is SGHNT and CDR2 YYREEE (reference sequence). CDR3 length: 14 residues. CDR3 in DNA: TGTGCCAGCTCCGGATCTAACCAGGGCCGTGAGGCTTTCTTT. As protein: CASSGSNQGREAFF.

The chain carries TRBV6-5 and TRBJ2-5, with a possible D match to TRBD1 (5 bases). V lost 7 bases to trimming and J lost 4 bases, with 7 bases between them. The V gene's germline CDR1 is MNHEY and CDR2 SVGAGI. This CDR3 is 11 amino acids long. CDR3 region: CASTQGETQYF. The CDR3 coding sequence is TGTGCCAGCACCCAGGGAGAGACCCAGTACTTC.

This rearrangement joins TRBV19 to TRBJ1-3, with D maybe TRBD1 (6 bases). Germline CDR1 LNHDA, CDR2 SQIVND (reference sequence). V was pared by 8 bases and J by 0 bases, with 14 bases between. This CDR3 contains 15 residues. In DNA, the CDR3 is TGTGCCAGTTATACAGGGCAGCACTCTGGAAACACCATATATTTT. This gives the protein CASYTGQHSGNTIYF.

The V and J genes are TRBV12-3 or TRBV12-4 and TRBJ1-1, with D possibly being TRBD1 (5 bases). This CDR3 is 13 amino acids long. V lost 3 bases and J 4 bases, leaving 9 bases between the germline ends. The CDR3 sequence is CASSLKGVTEAFF. CDR3 DNA sequence: TGTGCCAGCAGTTTGAAAGGGGTCACTGAAGCTTTCTTT.

This chain connects TRBV5-4 to TRBJ2-1; 10 nucleotides match TRBD1. In germline, CDR1 is SGHNT, CDR2 YYREEE (reference sequence). The ends lost 0 bases at V and 4 bases at J; junction bases unmatched: 1. The CDR3 is 15 residues long. The chain's CDR3 is CASSLEDRGYNEQFF. Written as DNA, the CDR3 is TGTGCCAGCAGCTTGGAGGACAGGGGGTACAATGAGCAGTTCTTC.

The genes are TRBV19 and TRBJ2-7; tentative D call: TRBD2 (6 bases). Between the trimmed V and J ends, which lost 6 bases and 4 bases, there was a span of 10 bases. CDR1 and CDR2 (germline): LNHDA, SQIVND (reference sequence). The CDR3 runs to 12 residues. Here the CDR3 reads CASRGGPYEQYF. The CDR3 DNA follows: TGTGCCAGTAGGGGGGGACCATACGAGCAGTACTTC.

The V gene is TRBV10-3, the J gene TRBJ1-1; maybe TRBD1 (5 bases). Trimming removed 10 bases at V and 6 bases at J, with 21 bases between. The CDR3 sequence is 14 residues long. The germline gives CDR1 ENHRY, CDR2 SYGVKD. The CDR3 sequence is CASRQTILRPEAFF. The CDR3 nucleotides are TGTGCCAGTAGACAGACCATACTACGCCCTGAAGCTTTCTTT.